Sequencing of this TCR beta chain was carried out in a study of blood T cells in healthy people across ages. Study in general: Every two T cells gave about one barcoded beta molecule via template switching.

PCR was performed a second time for about 6 to 12 cycles using a sample-barcoded 5' primer and a J-beta primer mix. TCRdb re-derived calls from the 5' RACE reads in MiXCR, one entry per CDR3 protein. The sample consists of roughly 730,000 distinct CDR3 sequences, 56% of them appearing once. General study results and limits: Unsorted PBMCs ruled out conclusive naive versus antigen-experienced comparison.

Germline V gene data show CDR1 as SGHRS and CDR2 as YFSETQ. The CDR3 is 14 residues long. Trimming took 0 bases from V and 5 from J, leaving 11 bases between them. Note on this clonotype: Antigen unknown.

The authors extracted at least 6 micrograms of total RNA per sample. This chain connects TRBV5-1 to TRBJ1-2; no reliable D call. The sequenced sample consisted of blood. The source is a man aged 40-50 years in good health. The CDR3 DNA reads as TGCGCCAGCAGCTTGGCCGAGACATTGTATGGCTACACCTTC. This translates into CASSLAETLYGYTF.